One T cell receptor (beta chain) is described in this entry. The data were obtained in a study of blood T cell repertoires in COVID-19. Study background: Collection of acute and convalescent COVID-19 samples took place in the United States, Italy and Spain. In each case, the material was cDNA or gDNA derived from T cells, B-cell-depleted T cells, or PBMCs.

Authors' methods: It was from reference gene primer amplification that nucleated cell counts were estimated. Here immunoSEQ multiplex PCR was the method, and the copy in TCRdb shows in-frame clones only, minus some. V and J calls plus clone size are reproduced from that table; the DNA served to infer D and trimming. The data contain approximately 70,000 clones, 91% of them singletons. During active infection, Seattle patients enrolled and were then monitored through disease. The V end lost 8 bases, the J end lost 2 bases, and 12 bases lay between the germline ends. In germline, CDR1 is MNHEY, CDR2 SVGAGI. The CDR3 contains 13 residues.

This TCR came from a man aged 45 to 65 with COVID-19, enrolled during active disease. Specimen: peripheral blood. The genes are TRBV6-5 and TRBJ1-1; D is unresolved. Written as DNA, the CDR3 is TGTGCCAGCCGTAGGAGCGAAAACACTGAAGCTTTCTTT. The encoded protein is CASRRSENTEAFF.